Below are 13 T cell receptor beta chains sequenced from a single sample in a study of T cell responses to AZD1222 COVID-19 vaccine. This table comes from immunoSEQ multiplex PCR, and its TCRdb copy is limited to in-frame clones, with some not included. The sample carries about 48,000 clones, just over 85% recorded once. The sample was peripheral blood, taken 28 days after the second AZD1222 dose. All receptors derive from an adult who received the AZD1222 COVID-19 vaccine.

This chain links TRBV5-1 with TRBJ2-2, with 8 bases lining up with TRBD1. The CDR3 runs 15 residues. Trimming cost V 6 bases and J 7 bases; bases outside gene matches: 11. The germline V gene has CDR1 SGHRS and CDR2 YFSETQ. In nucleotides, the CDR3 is TGCGCCAGCACCCTCCGGGCAGGGGGCGGCGGGGAGCTGTTTTTT. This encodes CASTLRAGGGGELFF.

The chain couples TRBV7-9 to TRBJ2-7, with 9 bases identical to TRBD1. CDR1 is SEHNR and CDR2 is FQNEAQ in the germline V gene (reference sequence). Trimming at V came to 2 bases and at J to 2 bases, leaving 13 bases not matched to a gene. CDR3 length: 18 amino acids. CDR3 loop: CASSLRAGDREGTYEQYF. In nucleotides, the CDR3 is TGTGCCAGCAGCTTAAGGGCCGGGGACAGGGAAGGCACCTACGAGCAGTACTTC.

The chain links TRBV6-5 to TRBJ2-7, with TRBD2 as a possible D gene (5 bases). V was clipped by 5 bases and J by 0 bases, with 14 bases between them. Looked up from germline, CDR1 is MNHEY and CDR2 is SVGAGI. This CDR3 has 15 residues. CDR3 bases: TGTGCCAGCAGTACAAGCGGTTTCAGCTCCTACGAGCAGTACTTC. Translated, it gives CASSTSGFSSYEQYF.

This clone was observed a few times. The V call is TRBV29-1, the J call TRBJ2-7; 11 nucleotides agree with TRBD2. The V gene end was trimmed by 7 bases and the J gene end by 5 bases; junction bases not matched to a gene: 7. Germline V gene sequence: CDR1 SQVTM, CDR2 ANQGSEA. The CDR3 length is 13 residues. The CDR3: CSATSGRFNEQYF. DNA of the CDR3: TGCAGCGCAACTAGCGGGAGATTCAACGAGCAGTACTTC.

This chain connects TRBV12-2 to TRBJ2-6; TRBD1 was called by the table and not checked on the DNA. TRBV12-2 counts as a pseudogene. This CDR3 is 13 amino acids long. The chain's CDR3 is CARTGAGANVLTF. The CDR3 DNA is TGTGCGAGGACAGGGGCTGGGGCCAACGTCCTGACTTTC.

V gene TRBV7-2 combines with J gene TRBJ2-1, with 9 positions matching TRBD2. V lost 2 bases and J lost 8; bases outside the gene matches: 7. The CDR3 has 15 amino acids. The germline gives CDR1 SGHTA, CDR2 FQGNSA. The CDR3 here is CASSLRLAEGDEQFF. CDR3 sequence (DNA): TGTGCCAGCAGCTTACGACTAGCGGAGGGGGATGAGCAGTTCTTC. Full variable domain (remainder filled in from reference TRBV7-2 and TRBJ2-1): GAGVSQSPSNKVTEKGKDVELRCDPISGHTALYWYRQSLGQGLEFLIYFQGNSAPDKSGLPSDRFSAERTGGSVSTLTIQRTQQEDSAVYLCASSLRLAEGDEQFFGPGTRLTVL.

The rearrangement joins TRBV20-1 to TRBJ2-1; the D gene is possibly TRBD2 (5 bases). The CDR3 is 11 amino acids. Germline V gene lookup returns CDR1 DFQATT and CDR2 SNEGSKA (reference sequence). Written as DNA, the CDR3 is TGCGCAACCCCCGGCGGGAATGAGCAGTTCTTC. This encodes CATPGGNEQFF.

The CDR3 region is CASSNSGTDTQYF. In DNA, the CDR3 is TGTGCCAGCAGCAATTCGGGGACAGATACGCAGTATTTT. The chain has TRBV5-4 and TRBJ2-3, with D possibly TRBD2 on 5 matching bases. Germline-derived CDR1 and CDR2 are SGHNT and YYREEE (reference sequence). This CDR3 has 13 amino acids. The V and J ends lost 4 bases and 3 bases respectively, with 9 bases between them. The variable domain in full, with the rest retrieved from reference TRBV5-4 and TRBJ2-3, is ETGVTQSPTHLIKTRGQQVTLRCSSQSGHNTVSWYQQALGQGPQFIFQYYREEENGRGNFPPRFSGLQFPNYSSELNVNALELDDSALYLCASSNSGTDTQYFGPGTRLTVL.

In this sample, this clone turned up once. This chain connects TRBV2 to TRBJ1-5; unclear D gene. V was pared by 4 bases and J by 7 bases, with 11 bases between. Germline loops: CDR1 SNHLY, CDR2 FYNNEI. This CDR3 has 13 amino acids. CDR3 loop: CASSAALRQPQHF. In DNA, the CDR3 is TGTGCCAGCAGTGCCGCACTCAGGCAGCCCCAGCATTTT.

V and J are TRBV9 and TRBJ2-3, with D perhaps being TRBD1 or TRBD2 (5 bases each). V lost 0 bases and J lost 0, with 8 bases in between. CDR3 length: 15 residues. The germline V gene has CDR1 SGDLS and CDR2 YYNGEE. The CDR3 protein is CASSVVGGSTDTQYF. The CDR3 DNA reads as TGTGCCAGCAGCGTAGTTGGGGGAAGCACAGATACGCAGTATTTT.

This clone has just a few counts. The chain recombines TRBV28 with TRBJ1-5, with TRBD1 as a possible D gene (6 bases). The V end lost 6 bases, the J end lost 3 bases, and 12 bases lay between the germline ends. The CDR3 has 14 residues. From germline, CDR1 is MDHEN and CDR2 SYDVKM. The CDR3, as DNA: TGTGCCAGCAGGCCTAACAGGGTCAATCAGCCCCAGCATTTT. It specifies CASRPNRVNQPQHF.

In DNA form, the CDR3 reads TGTGCCATCAGGCCGACAGCAACTAATGAAAAACTGTTTTTT. Its translation: CAIRPTATNEKLFF. The chain employs TRBV10-3 and TRBJ1-4; D is possibly TRBD1 (5 bases). The CDR3 extends over 14 amino acids. Germline CDR1 ENHRY, CDR2 SYGVKD. Trimming removed 6 bases from V and 0 bases from J, with 8 bases in between.

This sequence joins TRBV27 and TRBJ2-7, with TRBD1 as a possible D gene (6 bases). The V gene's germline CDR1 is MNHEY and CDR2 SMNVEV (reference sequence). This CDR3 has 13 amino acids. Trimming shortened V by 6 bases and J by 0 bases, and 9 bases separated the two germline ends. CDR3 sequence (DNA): TGTGCCAGCAGGTGGGACAACTCCTACGAGCAGTACTTC. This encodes CASRWDNSYEQYF.